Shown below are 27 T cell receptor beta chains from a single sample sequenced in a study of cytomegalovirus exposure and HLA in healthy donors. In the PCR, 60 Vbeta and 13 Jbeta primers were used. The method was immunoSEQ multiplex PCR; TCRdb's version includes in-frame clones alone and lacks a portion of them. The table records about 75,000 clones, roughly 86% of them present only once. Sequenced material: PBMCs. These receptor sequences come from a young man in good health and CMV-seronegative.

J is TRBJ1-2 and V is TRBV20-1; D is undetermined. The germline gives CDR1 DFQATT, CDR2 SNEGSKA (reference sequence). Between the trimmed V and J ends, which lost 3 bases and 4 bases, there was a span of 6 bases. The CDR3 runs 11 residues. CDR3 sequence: CSARFLYGYTF. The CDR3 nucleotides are TGCAGTGCTAGGTTTCTCTATGGCTACACCTTC.

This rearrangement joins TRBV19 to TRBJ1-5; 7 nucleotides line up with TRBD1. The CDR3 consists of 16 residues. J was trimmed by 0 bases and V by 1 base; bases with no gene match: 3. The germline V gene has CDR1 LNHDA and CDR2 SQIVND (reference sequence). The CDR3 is CASSIGTGYSNQPQHF. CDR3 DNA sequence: TGTGCCAGTAGTATAGGGACAGGATATAGCAATCAGCCCCAGCATTTT.

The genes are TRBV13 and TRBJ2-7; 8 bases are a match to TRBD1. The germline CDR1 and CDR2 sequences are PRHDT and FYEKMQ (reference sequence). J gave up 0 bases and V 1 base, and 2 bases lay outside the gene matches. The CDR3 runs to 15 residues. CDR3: CASSLAGGSSYEQYF. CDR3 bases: TGTGCCAGCAGCTTAGCAGGGGGCAGCTCCTACGAGCAGTACTTC.

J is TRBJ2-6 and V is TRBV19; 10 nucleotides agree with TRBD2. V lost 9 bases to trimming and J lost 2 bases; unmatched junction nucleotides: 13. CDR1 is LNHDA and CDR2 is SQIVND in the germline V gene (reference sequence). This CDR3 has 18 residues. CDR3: CASRPGTSVLAGANVLTF. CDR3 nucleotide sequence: TGTGCCAGCAGACCGGGGACTAGCGTTTTAGCTGGGGCCAACGTCCTGACTTTC.

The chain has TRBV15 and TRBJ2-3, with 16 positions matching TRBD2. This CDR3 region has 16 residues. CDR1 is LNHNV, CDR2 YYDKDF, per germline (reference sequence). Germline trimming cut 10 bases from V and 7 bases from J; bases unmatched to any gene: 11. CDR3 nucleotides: TGTGCCATACCGGGACTAGCGGGAGGGATAAGGTATACGCAGTATTTT. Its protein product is CAIPGLAGGIRYTQYF.

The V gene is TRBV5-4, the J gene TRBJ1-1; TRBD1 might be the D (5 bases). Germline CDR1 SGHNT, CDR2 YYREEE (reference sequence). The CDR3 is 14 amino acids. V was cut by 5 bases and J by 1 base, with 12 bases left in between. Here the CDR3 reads CASRGTGSNTEAFF. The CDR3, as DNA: TGTGCCAGCAGGGGTACAGGCTCGAACACTGAAGCTTTCTTT.

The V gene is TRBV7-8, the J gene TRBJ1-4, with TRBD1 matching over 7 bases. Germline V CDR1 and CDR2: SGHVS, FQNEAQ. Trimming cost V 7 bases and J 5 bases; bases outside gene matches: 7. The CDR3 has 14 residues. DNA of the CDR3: TGTGCCAGCACTATAGCAGGGGGGAATGAAAAACTGTTTTTT. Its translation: CASTIAGGNEKLFF.

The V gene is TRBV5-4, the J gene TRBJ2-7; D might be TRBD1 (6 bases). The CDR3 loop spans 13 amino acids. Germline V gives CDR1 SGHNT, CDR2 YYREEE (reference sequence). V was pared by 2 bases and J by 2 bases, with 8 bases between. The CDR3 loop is CASSFTGTYEQYF. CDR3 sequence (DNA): TGTGCCAGCAGCTTTACAGGGACCTACGAGCAGTACTTC.

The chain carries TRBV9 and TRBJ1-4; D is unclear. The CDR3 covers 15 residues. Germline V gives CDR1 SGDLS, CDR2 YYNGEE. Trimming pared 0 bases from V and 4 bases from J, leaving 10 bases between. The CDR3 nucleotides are TGTGCCAGCAGCGTAGTTGGAACGGGTAATGAAAAACTGTTTTTT. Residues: CASSVVGTGNEKLFF.

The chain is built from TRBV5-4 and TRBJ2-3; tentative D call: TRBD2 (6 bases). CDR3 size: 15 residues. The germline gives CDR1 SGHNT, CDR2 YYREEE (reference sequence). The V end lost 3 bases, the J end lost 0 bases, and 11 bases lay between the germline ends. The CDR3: CASSYSGTSTDTQYF. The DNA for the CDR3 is TGTGCCAGCAGCTATAGCGGAACTAGCACAGATACGCAGTATTTT.

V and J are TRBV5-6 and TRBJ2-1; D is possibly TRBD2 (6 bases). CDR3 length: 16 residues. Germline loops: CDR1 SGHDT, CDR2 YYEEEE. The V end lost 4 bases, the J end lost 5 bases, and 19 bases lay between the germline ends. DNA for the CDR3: TGTGCCAGCAGCCTTGCCTATGGGGGGTTCAACAATGAGCAGTTCTTC. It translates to CASSLAYGGFNNEQFF.

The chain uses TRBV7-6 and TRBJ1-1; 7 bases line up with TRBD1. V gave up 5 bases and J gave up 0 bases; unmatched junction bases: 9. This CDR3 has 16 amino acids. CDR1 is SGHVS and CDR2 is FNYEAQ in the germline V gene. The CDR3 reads CASSRLAGGMNTEAFF. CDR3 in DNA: TGTGCCAGCAGCCGCCTGGCAGGGGGAATGAACACTGAAGCTTTCTTT.

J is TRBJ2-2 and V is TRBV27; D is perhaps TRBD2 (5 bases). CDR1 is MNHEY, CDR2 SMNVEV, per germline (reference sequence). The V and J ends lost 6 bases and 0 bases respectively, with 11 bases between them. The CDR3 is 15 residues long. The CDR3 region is CASSHIAPNTGELFF. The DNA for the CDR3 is TGTGCCAGCAGCCATATAGCGCCGAACACCGGGGAGCTGTTTTTT.

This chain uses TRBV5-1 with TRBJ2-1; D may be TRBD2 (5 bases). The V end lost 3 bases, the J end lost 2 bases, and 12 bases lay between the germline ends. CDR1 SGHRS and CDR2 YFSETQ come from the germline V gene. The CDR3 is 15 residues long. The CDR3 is CASSSTLSAYNEQFF. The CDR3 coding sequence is TGCGCCAGCAGCTCCACGCTTAGCGCCTACAATGAGCAGTTCTTC.

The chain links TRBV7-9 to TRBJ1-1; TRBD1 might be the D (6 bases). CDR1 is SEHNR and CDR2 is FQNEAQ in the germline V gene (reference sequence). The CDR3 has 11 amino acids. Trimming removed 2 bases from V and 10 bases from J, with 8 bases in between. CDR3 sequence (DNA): TGTGCCAGCAGCTTAACAGGGATAGCTTTCTTT. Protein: CASSLTGIAFF. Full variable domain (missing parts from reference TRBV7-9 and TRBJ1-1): DTGVSQNPRHKITKRGQNVTFRCDPISEHNRLYWYRQTLGQGPEFLTYFQNEAQLEKSRLLSDRFSAERPKGSFSTLEIQRTEQGDSAMYLCASSLTGIAFFGQGTRLTVV.

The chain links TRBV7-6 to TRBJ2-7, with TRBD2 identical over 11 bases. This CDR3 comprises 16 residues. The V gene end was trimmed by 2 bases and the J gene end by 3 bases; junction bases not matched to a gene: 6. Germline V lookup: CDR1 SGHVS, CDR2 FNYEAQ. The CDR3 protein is CASSLYTLAGGYEQYF. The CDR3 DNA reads TGTGCCAGCAGCTTATATACCCTAGCGGGGGGCTACGAGCAGTACTTC.

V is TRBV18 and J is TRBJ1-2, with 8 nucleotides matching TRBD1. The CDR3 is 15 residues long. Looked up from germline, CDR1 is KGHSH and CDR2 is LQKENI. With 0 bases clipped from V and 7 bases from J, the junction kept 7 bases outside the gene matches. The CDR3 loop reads CASSPPQTGVSGYTF. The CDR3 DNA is TGTGCCAGCTCACCACCGCAGACAGGGGTCTCTGGCTACACCTTC.

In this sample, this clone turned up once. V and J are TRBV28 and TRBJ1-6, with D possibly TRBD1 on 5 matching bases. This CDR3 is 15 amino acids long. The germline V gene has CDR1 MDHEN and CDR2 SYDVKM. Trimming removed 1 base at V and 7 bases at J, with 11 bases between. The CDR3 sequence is CASSLSDRRNSPLHF. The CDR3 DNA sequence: TGTGCCAGCAGTTTATCCGACAGAAGAAATTCACCCCTCCACTTT.

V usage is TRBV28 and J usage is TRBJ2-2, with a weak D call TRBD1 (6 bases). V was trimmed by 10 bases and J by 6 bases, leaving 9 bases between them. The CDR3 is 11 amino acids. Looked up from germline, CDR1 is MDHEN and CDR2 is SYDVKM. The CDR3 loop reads CAIQGAGELFF. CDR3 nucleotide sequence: TGTGCCATACAGGGTGCCGGGGAGCTGTTTTTT.

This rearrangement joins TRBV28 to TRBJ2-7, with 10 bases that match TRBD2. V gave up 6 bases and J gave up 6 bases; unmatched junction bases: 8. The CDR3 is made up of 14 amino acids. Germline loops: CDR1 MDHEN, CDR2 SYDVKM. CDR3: CASSSSGSNAEQYF. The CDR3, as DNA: TGTGCCAGCAGCTCTAGCGGGAGCAACGCCGAGCAGTACTTC. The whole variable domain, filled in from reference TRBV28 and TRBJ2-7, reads DVKVTQSSRYLVKRTGEKVFLECVQDMDHENMFWYRQDPGLGLRLIYFSYDVKMKEKGDIPEGYSVSREKKERFSLILESASTNQTSMYLCASSSSGSNAEQYFGPGTRLTVT.

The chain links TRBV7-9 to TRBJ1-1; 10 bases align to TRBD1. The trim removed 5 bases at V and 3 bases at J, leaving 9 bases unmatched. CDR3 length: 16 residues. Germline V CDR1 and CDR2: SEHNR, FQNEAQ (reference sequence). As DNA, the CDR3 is TGTGCCAGCAGCCCCGACAGGGGGCCTTTGGACACTGAAGCTTTCTTT. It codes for CASSPDRGPLDTEAFF.

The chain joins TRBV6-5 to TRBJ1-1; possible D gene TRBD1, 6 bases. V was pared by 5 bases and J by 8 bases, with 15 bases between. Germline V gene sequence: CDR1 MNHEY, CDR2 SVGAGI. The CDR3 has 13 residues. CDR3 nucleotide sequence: TGTGCCAGCAGTGAAGTAGGGCAGGGGGAAGCTTTCTTT. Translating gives CASSEVGQGEAFF.

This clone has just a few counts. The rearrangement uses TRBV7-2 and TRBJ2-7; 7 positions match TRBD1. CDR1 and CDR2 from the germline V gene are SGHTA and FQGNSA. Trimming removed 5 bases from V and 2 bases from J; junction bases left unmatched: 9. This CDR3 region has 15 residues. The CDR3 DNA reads TGTGCCAGCAGCCTAACTAGACAGGGCCCCTACGAGCAGTACTTC. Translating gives CASSLTRQGPYEQYF.

The CDR3 spells CASSSLLADTDTQYF. CDR3 coding DNA: TGTGCCAGCAGTTCCCTACTAGCGGACACAGATACGCAGTATTTT. The chain links TRBV6-5 to TRBJ2-3, with 8 bases fitting TRBD2. The V gene end was trimmed by 4 bases and the J gene end by 2 bases; junction bases not matched to a gene: 5. The CDR3 has 15 residues. CDR1 MNHEY and CDR2 SVGAGI come from the germline V gene.

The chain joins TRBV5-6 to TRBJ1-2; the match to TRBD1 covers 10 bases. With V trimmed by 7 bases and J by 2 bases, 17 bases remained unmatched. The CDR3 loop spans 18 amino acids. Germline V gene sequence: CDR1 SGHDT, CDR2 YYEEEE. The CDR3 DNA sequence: TGTGCCAGCTCGGCATTAAGGGACAGGGGATCTATGAACTATGGCTACACCTTC. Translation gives CASSALRDRGSMNYGYTF.

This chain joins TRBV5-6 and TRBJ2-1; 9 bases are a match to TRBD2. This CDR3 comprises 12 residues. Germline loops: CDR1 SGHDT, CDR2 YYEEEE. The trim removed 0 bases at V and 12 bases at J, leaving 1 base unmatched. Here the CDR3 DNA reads TGTGCCAGCAGCTTGGGTAGCGGGGGGCAGTTCTTC. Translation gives CASSLGSGGQFF. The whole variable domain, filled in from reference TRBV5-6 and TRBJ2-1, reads DAGVTQSPTHLIKTRGQQVTLRCSPKSGHDTVSWYQQALGQGPQFIFQYYEEEERQRGNFPDRFSGHQFPNYSSELNVNALLLGDSALYLCASSLGSGGQFFGPGTRLTVL.

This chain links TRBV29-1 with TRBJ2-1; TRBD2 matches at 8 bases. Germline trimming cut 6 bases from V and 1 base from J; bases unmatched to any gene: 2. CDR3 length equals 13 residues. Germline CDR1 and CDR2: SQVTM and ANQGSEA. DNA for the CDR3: TGCAGCGTCATAGCGGGGTCCTACAATGAGCAGTTCTTC. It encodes CSVIAGSYNEQFF.